The entry below describes one T cell receptor beta chain. Its antigen is unidentified. The V and J ends lost 4 bases and 6 bases, in that order; junction bases with no gene match: 8. From germline, CDR1 is SGHRS and CDR2 YFSETQ. The CDR3 consists of 14 residues. The data were obtained in a study of T cell repertoires in ileal Crohn's disease. Study-level information: At surgery, around 40% of patients smoked, with median disease duration 7.9 years. MI samples are biopsies from the surgical specimen's proximal margin. Overall study results and limits: Active smokers at surgery had more clonal expansions than non-smokers. Clonality above 26.8% at surgery always came with endoscopic recurrence.

Clones were sequenced by immunoSEQ multiplex PCR, and TCRdb holds only the in-frame ones, with some missing. The repertoire has thousands of clones, around 84% of them found once; the top ten carry 6.5%. Noted time point: proximal margin of the surgical specimen (macroscopically non-inflamed). Sequencing input: ileal tissue. This clonotype was sampled from an adult with Crohn's disease. V usage is TRBV5-1 and J usage is TRBJ1-2; 8 nucleotides match TRBD1. CDR3 loop: CASSAGQVVNGYTF. The DNA of the CDR3 is TGCGCCAGCAGCGCGGGACAGGTCGTGAATGGCTACACCTTC.